This T cell receptor (beta chain) was documented in a study of identical twins. Study-wide points: Among out-of-frame alpha sequences shared by twins, low generation probability occurred in excess. Models predicted too little out-of-frame TCR alpha sharing in monozygotic twins.

From the 5' RACE reads, TCRdb called clonotypes with MiXCR, one entry per CDR3 protein. The table lists 450,000 to 500,000 distinct CDR3 sequences, 13% to 15% of them singletons. The V gene end was trimmed by 5 bases and the J gene end by 4 bases; junction bases not matched to a gene: 4. Germline V gene sequence: CDR1 MNHNS, CDR2 SASEGT. CDR3 length: 15 amino acids. This clonotype has at least ten counts. Its antigen is currently unknown. The sample also formed part of further work on yellow fever vaccine responses in identical twins.

V and J are TRBV6-1 and TRBJ2-2, with TRBD1 matching 10 bases. The material sequenced was CD4+ T cells sorted from blood. This sequence was found in a woman in her late teens or twenties in good health. The CDR3 DNA is TGTGCCAGCAGTCTGACAGGGGGCTTCACCGGGGAGCTGTTTTTT. Its translation: CASSLTGGFTGELFF.